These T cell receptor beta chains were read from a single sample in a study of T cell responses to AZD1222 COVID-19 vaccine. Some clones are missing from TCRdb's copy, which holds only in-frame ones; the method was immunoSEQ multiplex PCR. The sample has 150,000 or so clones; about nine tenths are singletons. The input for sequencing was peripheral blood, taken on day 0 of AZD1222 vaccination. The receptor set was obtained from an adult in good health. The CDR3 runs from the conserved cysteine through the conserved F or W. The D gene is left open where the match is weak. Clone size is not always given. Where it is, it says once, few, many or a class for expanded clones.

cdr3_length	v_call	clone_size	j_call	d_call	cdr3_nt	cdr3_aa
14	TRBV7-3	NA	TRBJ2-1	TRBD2	TGTGCCAGCAGCTTAGGCGGGAGTGAGAGTGAGCAGTTCTTC	CASSLGGSESEQFF
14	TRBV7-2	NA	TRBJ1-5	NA	TGTGCCAGCAGTGTACAGGATTCGTATCAGCCCCAGCATTTT	CASSVQDSYQPQHF
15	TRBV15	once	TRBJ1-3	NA	TGTGCCACCAGCCCGGGACCGAACTCTGGAAACACCATATATTTT	CATSPGPNSGNTIYF
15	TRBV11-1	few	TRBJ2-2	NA	TGTGCCAGCCGGACGGGGCAGCAGTACACCGGGGAGCTGTTTTTT	CASRTGQQYTGELFF
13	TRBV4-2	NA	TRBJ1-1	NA	TGTGCCAGCAGCCAGTCGTTCGACACTGAAGCTTTCTTT	CASSQSFDTEAFF
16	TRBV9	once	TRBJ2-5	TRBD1	TGTGCCAGCAGCGCCCAGAACAGGGGAGCAGTACAGACCCAGTACTTC	CASSAQNRGAVQTQYF
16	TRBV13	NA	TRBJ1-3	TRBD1	TGTGCCAGCAGCTTAGAAACAGGGGTTGCTGGAAACACCATATATTTT	CASSLETGVAGNTIYF
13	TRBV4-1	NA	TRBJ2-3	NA	TGCGCCAGCAGCCAACCTGACTCAGATACGCAGTATTTT	CASSQPDSDTQYF
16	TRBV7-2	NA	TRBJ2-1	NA	TGTGCCAGCAGCTTTTCTAGAAGAGGGCCCTACAATGAGCAGTTCTTC	CASSFSRRGPYNEQFF
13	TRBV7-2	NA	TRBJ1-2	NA	TGTGCCAGCAGCTTAGCAGAGAACTATGGCTACACCTTC	CASSLAENYGYTF
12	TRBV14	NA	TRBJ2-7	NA	TGTGCCAGCAGCCAGTACCCCGGGCGGCAGTACTTC	CASSQYPGRQYF
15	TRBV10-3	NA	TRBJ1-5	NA	TGTGCCATCAGTGCCCGCCAGGGCGAGAATCAGCCCCAGCATTTT	CAISARQGENQPQHF
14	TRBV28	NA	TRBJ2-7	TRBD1	TGTGCCAGCAGCCGGGACAGTGCAACTTACGAGCAGTACTTC	CASSRDSATYEQYF
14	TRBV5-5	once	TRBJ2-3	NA	TGTGCCAGCAGACCGTTAGGGGGCACAGATACGCAGTATTTT	CASRPLGGTDTQYF
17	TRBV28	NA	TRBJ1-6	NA	TGTGCCAGCAGTTTTCGCATGGCAGGGGCCTATAATTCACCCCTCCACTTT	CASSFRMAGAYNSPLHF
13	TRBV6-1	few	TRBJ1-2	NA	TGTGCCAGCAGTGAAAGCCCTAACCGCGGCTACACCTTC	CASSESPNRGYTF
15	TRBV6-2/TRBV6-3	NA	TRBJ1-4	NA	TGTGCCAGCAGTTATCAGAGGACGGGTCATGAAAAACTGTTTTTT	CASSYQRTGHEKLFF
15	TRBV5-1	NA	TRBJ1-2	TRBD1	TGCGCCAGCAGCTTACTCGGGACAGGGGACTATGGCTACACCTTC	CASSLLGTGDYGYTF
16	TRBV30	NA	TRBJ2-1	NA	TGTGCCTGGACTTTGAAGGACAGCCGCTCCTACAATGAGCAGTTCTTC	CAWTLKDSRSYNEQFF
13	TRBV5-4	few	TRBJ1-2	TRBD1	TGTGCCAGCAGCCTGACAGGGCAGGATGGCTACACCTTC	CASSLTGQDGYTF